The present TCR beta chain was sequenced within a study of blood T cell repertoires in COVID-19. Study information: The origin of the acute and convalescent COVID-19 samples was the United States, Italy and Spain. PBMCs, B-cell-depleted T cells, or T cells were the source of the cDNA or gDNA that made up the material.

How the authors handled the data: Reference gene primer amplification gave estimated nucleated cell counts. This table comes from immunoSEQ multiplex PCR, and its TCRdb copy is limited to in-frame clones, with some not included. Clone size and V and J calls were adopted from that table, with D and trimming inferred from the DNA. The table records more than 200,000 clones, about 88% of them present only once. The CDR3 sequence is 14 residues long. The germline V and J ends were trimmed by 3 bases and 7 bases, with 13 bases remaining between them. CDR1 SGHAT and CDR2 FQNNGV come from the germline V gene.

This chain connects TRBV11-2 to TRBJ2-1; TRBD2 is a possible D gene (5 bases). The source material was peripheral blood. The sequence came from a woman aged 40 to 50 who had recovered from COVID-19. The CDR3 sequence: CASSLGTSGNEQFF. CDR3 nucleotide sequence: TGTGCCAGCAGCTTGGGAACCTCGGGGAATGAGCAGTTCTTC. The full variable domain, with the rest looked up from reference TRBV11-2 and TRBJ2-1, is EAGVAQSPRYKIIEKRQSVAFWCNPISGHATLYWYQQILGQGPKLLIQFQNNGVVDDSQLPKDRFSAERLKGVDSTLKIQPAKLEDSAVYLCASSLGTSGNEQFFGPGTRLTVL.